These T cell receptor beta chains were read from a single sample in a study of blood T cell repertoires in COVID-19. Assay used: immunoSEQ multiplex PCR; TCRdb lists only in-frame clones, some missing. Of 81,000 or so clones in the sample, approximately 85% were seen once. The specimen was peripheral blood. Every receptor here comes from a man in his fifties with COVID-19, enrolled during active disease. Both conserved end residues are part of each CDR3. The order of the fields is J gene, clone size, D gene, V gene, CDR3 protein, CDR3 DNA. The D gene is left open where the match is weak. Size is stated for part of the rows, as once, few or many counts, or as a class when the clone is expanded.

TRBJ2-7 | . | . | TRBV5-4 | CASSLAEAGAEQYF | TGTGCCAGCAGCTTGGCCGAGGCAGGGGCCGAGCAGTACTTC
TRBJ1-2 | . | TRBD1 | TRBV6-6 | CAMGQGSGYGYTF | TGTGCCATGGGACAGGGTTCTGGCTATGGCTACACCTTC
TRBJ1-5 | . | . | TRBV30 | CAWSGSPSNQPQHF | TGTGCCTGGAGTGGGAGTCCGAGCAATCAGCCCCAGCATTTT
TRBJ2-7 | . | TRBD1 | TRBV19 | CASNFRDREHEQYF | TGTGCCAGTAATTTCCGGGACAGGGAACACGAGCAGTACTTC
TRBJ1-2 | . | . | TRBV27 | CASSGGAYGYTF | TGTGCCAGCAGCGGAGGGGCGTATGGCTACACCTTC
TRBJ1-1 | once | . | TRBV7-8 | CASSFGVMNTEAFF | TGTGCCAGCAGCTTCGGGGTAATGAACACTGAAGCTTTCTTT
TRBJ1-4 | . | . | TRBV21-1 | CASSKGGRAREKLFF | TGTGCCAGCAGCAAAGGGGGGAGGGCACGAGAAAAACTGTTTTTT
TRBJ1-4 | once | . | TRBV2 | CASSGPGGLFEKLFF | TGTGCCAGCAGTGGGCCCGGGGGGCTGTTTGAAAAACTGTTTTTT
TRBJ2-7 | . | . | TRBV2 | CASTSSYEQYF | TGTGCCAGCACCTCGTCTTACGAGCAGTACTTC
TRBJ1-2 | . | . | TRBV28 | CASTVPPNDGYTF | TGTGCCAGCACTGTCCCGCCTAACGATGGCTACACCTTC
TRBJ1-2 | . | TRBD1 | TRBV5-4 | CASSQPGQGDYGYTF | TGTGCCAGCAGCCAACCGGGACAGGGGGACTATGGCTACACCTTC
TRBJ2-1 | . | TRBD2 | TRBV28 | CASSFLTAGNNNEQFF | TGTGCCAGCAGTTTCCTGACAGCGGGGAACAACAATGAGCAGTTCTTC
TRBJ2-2 | few | . | TRBV7-2 | CASSPPSVRAFGELFF | TGTGCCAGCAGCCCACCCAGTGTGCGGGCATTCGGGGAGCTGTTTTTT
TRBJ1-5 | . | TRBD1 | TRBV11-2 | CASSQQGTENQPQHF | TGTGCCAGCAGCCAACAAGGGACAGAGAATCAGCCCCAGCATTTT
TRBJ2-5 | . | TRBD1 | TRBV9 | CASSVGGTGAQETQYF | TGTGCCAGCAGCGTAGGTGGGACAGGGGCCCAAGAGACCCAGTACTTC
TRBJ1-1 | . | . | TRBV28 | CASLPSMNTEAFF | TGTGCCAGCCTCCCCAGTATGAACACTGAAGCTTTCTTT
TRBJ2-5 | . | . | TRBV2 | CASSGRAANQETQYF | TGTGCCAGCAGTGGGAGGGCAGCCAACCAAGAGACCCAGTACTTC
TRBJ2-1 | . | TRBD2 | TRBV29-1 | CSVSLAGVGEQFF | TGCAGCGTTTCACTAGCGGGAGTAGGTGAGCAGTTCTTC
TRBJ2-1 | . | . | TRBV20-1 | CSASRQSNEQFF | TGCAGTGCTAGTAGACAGTCCAATGAGCAGTTCTTC
TRBJ2-7 | . | TRBD1 | TRBV11-2 | CASSARQGSYEQYF | TGTGCCAGCAGCGCGCGACAGGGGTCCTACGAGCAGTACTTC
TRBJ1-1 | . | . | TRBV6-2/TRBV6-3 | CASSWQMRGTEAFF | TGTGCCAGCAGTTGGCAGATGCGGGGCACTGAAGCTTTCTTT
TRBJ1-4 | . | . | TRBV5-4 | CASSLGRINEKLFF | TGTGCCAGCAGCTTGGGCAGGATTAATGAAAAACTGTTTTTT
TRBJ2-1 | . | . | TRBV7-8 | CASSPDNEQFF | TGTGCCAGCAGCCCCGACAATGAGCAGTTCTTC
TRBJ2-7 | . | . | TRBV28 | CASSLFASTQYF | TGTGCCAGCAGTTTATTTGCGAGTACGCAGTACTTC
TRBJ2-1 | once | TRBD2 | TRBV2 | CASSGGTSGTYNEQFF | TGTGCCAGCAGTGGCGGGACTAGCGGGACATACAATGAGCAGTTCTTC
TRBJ1-5 | . | . | TRBV4-2 | CASSQGDSAQHF | TGTGCCAGCAGCCAAGGGGACTCTGCCCAGCATTTT
TRBJ1-4 | . | . | TRBV5-1 | CASSLEDQGEKLFF | TGCGCCAGCAGCTTAGAAGATCAGGGTGAAAAACTGTTTTTT
TRBJ2-3 | . | TRBD1 | TRBV2 | CASSDRDRRTDTQYF | TGTGCCAGCTCAGACCGGGACAGACGAACAGATACGCAGTATTTT
TRBJ1-1 | . | . | TRBV11-3 | CASSLGGSRTEAFF | TGTGCCAGCAGCTTAGGAGGGTCACGGACTGAAGCTTTCTTT
TRBJ1-5 | . | . | TRBV20-1 | CSANEGPRGQPQHF | TGCAGTGCTAATGAGGGCCCTCGGGGACAGCCCCAGCATTTT
TRBJ2-1 | . | . | TRBV5-6 | CASSLEAAPNEQFF | TGTGCCAGCAGCTTGGAGGCGGCCCCCAATGAGCAGTTCTTC